The table lists the clone carrying this T cell receptor (beta chain) with a few counts. This entry is derived from a study of blood T cell repertoires in COVID-19. In the study overall: Sample material is recorded as cDNA or gDNA derived from T cells, B-cell-depleted T cells, or PBMCs.

Study processing details: Amplification from reference gene primers served as the basis for estimated nucleated cell counts. Assay used: immunoSEQ multiplex PCR; TCRdb lists only in-frame clones, some missing. The V and J calls and the clone size are those of that table, but D and trimming were determined from the DNA. The profile shows 150,000 to 200,000 clones, 80% to 95% of them singletons. Trimming removed 5 bases from V and 10 bases from J; junction bases left unmatched: 10. CDR3 length equals 13 residues. Germline-derived CDR1 and CDR2 are MNHNY and SVGAGI (reference sequence). The chain recombines TRBV6-6 with TRBJ1-2, with 7 bases lining up with TRBD1. The sequenced material came from peripheral blood. The sequence was collected from a man over 45 with acute or convalescent COVID-19. The CDR3 nucleotides are TGTGCCAGCAGTGACCGGCTAGGGGGCTACTACACCTTC. Translating gives CASSDRLGGYYTF.